This TCR beta chain was sequenced in a study of T cells after somatic rescue of genetic block. Libraries were prepared by immunoSEQ multiplex PCR; TCRdb keeps only in-frame clonotypes and omits some of them. The table lists 50,000 to 60,000 clones, approximately 96% of them singletons. Germline loops: CDR1 MGHRA, CDR2 YSYEKL. There are 14 residues in the CDR3. Trimming removed 3 bases at V and 4 bases at J, with 12 bases between. Sequencing was performed on peripheral blood mononuclear cells (PBMCs). V is TRBV4-1 and J is TRBJ1-1; possibly TRBD1 for D (5 bases). The sequence was collected from a child under two years old. CDR3 bases: TGCGCCAGCAGCCACCAGGGCAGAGGCACTGAAGCTTTCTTT. Its protein product is CASSHQGRGTEAFF.